This T cell receptor (beta chain) was found in a study of T cell responses to AZD1222 COVID-19 vaccine. The data were produced by immunoSEQ multiplex PCR, yet TCRdb's version contains in-frame clones alone and is incomplete. The table has some 160,000 clones, almost 90% seen once. Here the sequenced sample was peripheral blood, taken on day 0 of AZD1222 vaccination. This clonotype originated in an adult in good health.

The CDR3 spells CASSGIGLSPQHF. The CDR3 nucleotides are TGTGCCAGCAGTGGCATAGGGTTATCACCCCAGCATTTT. The V and J genes are TRBV2 and TRBJ1-5; D unresolved. Trimming shortened V by 4 bases and J by 10 bases, and 14 bases separated the two germline ends. CDR3 length equals 13 residues. Germline CDR1 reads SNHLY; CDR2 reads FYNNEI.